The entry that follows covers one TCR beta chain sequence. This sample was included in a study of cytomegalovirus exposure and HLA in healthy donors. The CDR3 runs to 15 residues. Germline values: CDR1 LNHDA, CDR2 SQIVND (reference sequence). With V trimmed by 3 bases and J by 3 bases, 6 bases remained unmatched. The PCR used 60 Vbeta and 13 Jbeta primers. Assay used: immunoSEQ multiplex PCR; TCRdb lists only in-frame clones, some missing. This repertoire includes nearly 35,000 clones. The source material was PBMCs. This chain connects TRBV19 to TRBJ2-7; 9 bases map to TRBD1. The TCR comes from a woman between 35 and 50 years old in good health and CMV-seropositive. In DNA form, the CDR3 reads TGTGCCAGTAGTATTTCAATGACAGGGGGCTACGAGCAGTACTTC. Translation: CASSISMTGGYEQYF.